These 24 T cell receptor beta chains were sequenced from one sample in a study of identical twins. TCRdb reprocessed the 5' RACE reads with MiXCR, giving one entry per CDR3 protein. The sample includes about 470,000 distinct CDR3 sequences, approximately 24% of them seen just once. These same data were also listed under a study on T cells expressing NK-cell markers.

The sample was CD4+ T cells sorted from blood. These receptors all come from a woman between 18 and 30 years old in good health.

This clonotype was seen only a few times. V usage is TRBV7-9 and J usage is TRBJ2-4, with a possible D match to TRBD2 (5 bases). This CDR3 is built from 16 residues. Germline CDR1 SEHNR, CDR2 FQNEAQ (reference sequence). The V end was cut by 0 bases, the J end by 8 bases, with 17 bases between. For the CDR3, the DNA is TGTGCCAGCAGCTTAGCATCTATCGGGGTAGGCGACATTCAGTACTTC. This sequence encodes CASSLASIGVGDIQYF. Combining the CDR3 with reference TRBV7-9 and TRBJ2-4 gives the whole variable domain DTGVSQNPRHKITKRGQNVTFRCDPISEHNRLYWYRQTLGQGPEFLTYFQNEAQLEKSRLLSDRFSAERPKGSFSTLEIQRTEQGDSAMYLCASSLASIGVGDIQYFGAGTRLSVL.

CDR3 sequence (DNA): TGCGCCAGCAGCCAAGACGGGGGTAGCGGGAGGCTTTCCGCCGGGGAGCTGTTTTTT. It translates to CASSQDGGSGRLSAGELFF. The V and J genes are TRBV4-1 and TRBJ2-2; TRBD2 matches at 10 bases. This CDR3 is 19 amino acids long. V shed 0 bases and J 6 bases; nucleotides not matched to a gene: 13. Germline CDR1 MGHRA, CDR2 YSYEKL.

This clonotype was observed a few times. The V gene is TRBV6-2 or TRBV6-3, the J gene TRBJ2-3; no clear D. Germline CDR1 reads MNHEY; CDR2 reads SVGEGT. V was shortened by 0 bases and J by 2 bases, with 12 bases between the two germline ends. This CDR3 region has 16 residues. DNA of the CDR3: TGTGCCAGCAGTTACTCGCCAGGATCTCTCACAGATACGCAGTATTTT. Translating gives CASSYSPGSLTDTQYF.

This clonotype was detected ten times or more. The chain joins TRBV20-1 to TRBJ1-1, with D unclear. The CDR3 is 13 residues long. V was trimmed by 8 bases and J by 4 bases, leaving 17 bases between them. Germline CDR1 reads DFQATT; CDR2 reads SNEGSKA (reference sequence). The CDR3 is CSFRSQSVTEAFF. The CDR3 DNA reads TGCAGTTTTAGAAGTCAGTCAGTCACTGAAGCTTTCTTT.

This clonotype was seen more than once but under ten times. The chain's CDR3 is CASSLEFELAGGRYTQYF. The CDR3 DNA follows: TGTGCCAGCAGCTTAGAGTTTGAGTTAGCGGGAGGGCGGTATACGCAGTATTTT. The chain employs TRBV11-2 and TRBJ2-3; 11 positions agree with TRBD2. The CDR3 length is 18 residues. Germline CDR1 reads SGHAT; CDR2 reads FQNNGV. V lost 0 bases to trimming and J lost 7 bases; unmatched junction nucleotides: 12.

As to this clonotype: A junction end diverges from the germline sequence, so it may reflect a read error. The chain is built from TRBV29-1 and TRBJ1-2; 7 nucleotides match TRBD1. Germline CDR1 is SQVTM and CDR2 is ANQGSEA. The CDR3 length is 11 residues. CDR3 in DNA: TGCAGCGTTGAAGATCCGACAGGGATTGCCTTC. Encoded protein: CSVEDPTGIAF.

The chain recombines TRBV20-1 with TRBJ2-1, with TRBD2 as a possible D gene (6 bases). Per the germline V gene, CDR1 is DFQATT and CDR2 is SNEGSKA (reference sequence). The CDR3 length is 16 residues. V was clipped by 0 bases and J by 0 bases, with 12 bases between them. The CDR3 loop is CSARDQEGGSYNEQFF. CDR3 sequence (DNA): TGCAGTGCTAGAGATCAAGAGGGAGGCTCCTACAATGAGCAGTTCTTC.

This clonotype showed up just a few times. The chain couples TRBV9 to TRBJ1-6; D unresolved. The CDR3 contains 15 residues. Germline V gene sequence: CDR1 SGDLS, CDR2 YYNGEE. The germline V and J ends were trimmed by 3 bases and 8 bases, with 15 bases remaining between them. CDR3 sequence: CASSARASADSPLHF. DNA of the CDR3: TGTGCCAGCAGCGCCCGGGCCTCAGCGGATTCACCCCTCCACTTT. Full variable domain (outside the CDR3, taken from reference TRBV9 and TRBJ1-6): DSGVTQTPKHLITATGQRVTLRCSPRSGDLSVYWYQQSLDQGLQFLIQYYNGEERAKGNILERFSAQQFPDLHSELNLSSLELGDSALYFCASSARASADSPLHFGNGTRLTVT.

This chain links TRBV7-3 with TRBJ1-1; D unclear. Looked up from germline, CDR1 is SGHTA and CDR2 is FQGTGA. Between the trimmed V and J ends, which lost 1 base and 1 base, there was a span of 7 bases. This CDR3 has 14 amino acids. The CDR3 sequence is CASSLRPANTEAFF. CDR3 in DNA: TGTGCCAGCAGCTTAAGGCCGGCGAACACTGAAGCTTTCTTT.

The J gene is TRBJ1-1, the V gene TRBV5-5; 7 bases align to TRBD1. The ends lost 5 bases at V and 6 bases at J; junction bases unmatched: 10. CDR1 is SGHKS and CDR2 is YYEKEE in the germline V gene (reference sequence). The CDR3 runs 14 residues. The DNA of the CDR3 is TGTGCCAGCAGACCCTTACAGGGGACCTCTGAAGCTTTCTTT. Translation gives CASRPLQGTSEAFF.

This clonotype turned up a few times. This rearrangement joins TRBV27 to TRBJ2-1, with D unresolved. Between the trimmed V and J ends, which lost 2 bases and 9 bases, there was a span of 14 bases. The CDR3 length is 14 residues. CDR1 is MNHEY, CDR2 SMNVEV, per germline (reference sequence). CDR3 DNA: TGTGCCAGCAGTTTAAGTCTAGATGTGAGTGAGCAGTTCTTC. It translates to CASSLSLDVSEQFF.

The CDR3 region has the DNA TGTGCCAGCGCCGAGGTTTCCCCTCATCAGCCCCAGCATTTT. Residues: CASAEVSPHQPQHF. V gene TRBV6-1 combines with J gene TRBJ1-5; D gene uncertain. Trimming stripped 8 bases from V and 5 bases from J, with 16 bases between. There are 14 residues in the CDR3. Germline V lookup: CDR1 MNHNS, CDR2 SASEGT.

V gene TRBV10-3 combines with J gene TRBJ2-7; 7 bases fit TRBD1. This CDR3 spans 15 amino acids. The V gene end was trimmed by 0 bases and the J gene end by 6 bases; junction bases not matched to a gene: 8. Per the germline V gene, CDR1 is ENHRY and CDR2 is SYGVKD. The CDR3 DNA follows: TGTGCCATCAGTGAGTCGTCAGGGGGTAGAGGCGAGCAGTACTTC. Translating it yields CAISESSGGRGEQYF.

This clonotype occurred a few times. V usage is TRBV20-1 and J usage is TRBJ2-3, with 8 nucleotides matching TRBD2. V trimming: 3 bases; J trimming: 2 bases; junction bases outside the gene matches: 7. The CDR3 covers 15 residues. Per germline, CDR1 DFQATT and CDR2 SNEGSKA (reference sequence). The CDR3 DNA follows: TGCAGTGCTAGGGTACTAGCGGTTTACACAGATACGCAGTATTTT. It encodes CSARVLAVYTDTQYF.

The chain has TRBV29-1 and TRBJ2-7, with 9 bases identical to TRBD2. The CDR3 extends over 14 amino acids. The V segment lost 4 bases and the J segment 3 bases; nucleotides outside the gene matches: 7. Germline values: CDR1 SQVTM, CDR2 ANQGSEA. The CDR3 protein is CSVGGAGGRYEQYF. The CDR3 DNA reads TGCAGCGTTGGAGGAGCGGGAGGACGCTACGAGCAGTACTTC.

This chain links TRBV20-1 with TRBJ2-3; weak D call: TRBD1 (6 bases). V was clipped by 6 bases and J by 0 bases, with 13 bases between them. This CDR3 is 14 amino acids long. Germline V gene sequence: CDR1 DFQATT, CDR2 SNEGSKA (reference sequence). CDR3 in DNA: TGCAGTGCCGGATGGACAGCGAGCACAGATACGCAGTATTTT. It translates to CSAGWTASTDTQYF.

This chain connects TRBV5-5 to TRBJ2-7, with 9 bases identical to TRBD1. The V gene's germline CDR1 is SGHKS and CDR2 YYEKEE (reference sequence). The J segment lost 3 bases and the V segment lost 5 bases, leaving 6 bases of the junction unmatched. The CDR3 consists of 14 residues. CDR3 residues: CASRAGDRVYEQYF. CDR3 coding DNA: TGTGCCAGCAGGGCCGGGGACAGGGTCTACGAGCAGTACTTC. The variable domain in full, with the rest retrieved from reference TRBV5-5 and TRBJ2-7, is DAGVTQSPTHLIKTRGQQVTLRCSPISGHKSVSWYQQVLGQGPQFIFQYYEKEERGRGNFPDRFSARQFPNYSSELNVNALLLGDSALYLCASRAGDRVYEQYFGPGTRLTVT.

This clonotype was observed at least ten times. The chain carries TRBV12-3 or TRBV12-4 and TRBJ2-5; no definite D call. There are 12 residues in the CDR3. The V and J ends lost 5 bases and 0 bases respectively, with 4 bases between them. CDR3 bases: TGTGCCAGCAGTGAGTACCAAGAGACCCAGTACTTC. Translated: CASSEYQETQYF.

The chain carries TRBV7-8 and TRBJ1-6, with D possibly TRBD1 on 6 matching bases. Trimming cost V 0 bases and J 2 bases, with 8 bases left between them. Germline V lookup: CDR1 SGHVS, CDR2 FQNEAQ. The CDR3 is 16 residues long. CDR3 protein: CASSLAWTAYNSPLHF. CDR3 DNA: TGTGCCAGCAGCTTAGCGTGGACAGCCTATAATTCACCCCTCCACTTT.

This clonotype was recorded a few times. The chain links TRBV20-1 to TRBJ1-5; no reliable D call. The CDR3 covers 13 residues. Germline V lookup: CDR1 DFQATT, CDR2 SNEGSKA (reference sequence). The chain's CDR3 is CGVGRSFNQPQHF. The CDR3 DNA sequence: TGCGGTGTCGGGAGATCGTTCAATCAGCCCCAGCATTTT.

This clonotype was observed a handful of times. The rearrangement joins TRBV7-6 to TRBJ1-2, with 7 bases identical to TRBD1. Looked up from germline, CDR1 is SGHVS and CDR2 is FNYEAQ. The V segment lost 0 bases and the J segment 5 bases; nucleotides outside the gene matches: 9. The CDR3 length is 16 residues. The CDR3 protein is CASSLASGTAVYGYTF. The CDR3 DNA reads TGTGCCAGCAGCTTAGCGTCCGGGACAGCCGTTTATGGCTACACCTTC.

The chain couples TRBV29-1 to TRBJ2-1, with 8 bases fitting TRBD1. Germline-derived CDR1 and CDR2 are SQVTM and ANQGSEA. Unmatched junction bases numbered 9, after V lost 5 bases and J lost 0 bases. The CDR3 consists of 16 residues. CDR3 loop: CSVTRTGLSSYNEQFF. DNA for the CDR3: TGCAGCGTTACAAGGACAGGGCTGAGCTCCTACAATGAGCAGTTCTTC.

Written as DNA, the CDR3 is TGTGCCAGCAGTTCACGCCCCGGGACAGGGCTTTTTGAAGCTTTCTTT. Translated: CASSSRPGTGLFEAFF. The V call is TRBV27, the J call TRBJ1-1; 9 bases match TRBD1. Germline-derived CDR1 and CDR2 are MNHEY and SMNVEV (reference sequence). With 4 bases clipped from V and 7 bases from J, the junction kept 13 bases outside the gene matches. There are 16 residues in the CDR3.

This clonotype has a handful of counts. The V gene is TRBV12-3 or TRBV12-4, the J gene TRBJ2-1, with D uncertain. CDR3 length: 14 residues. Trimming shortened V by 8 bases and J by 6 bases, and 17 bases separated the two germline ends. The CDR3 sequence is CASRAGPAFNEQFF. Written as DNA, the CDR3 is TGTGCCAGCCGCGCCGGACCGGCCTTCAATGAGCAGTTCTTC.